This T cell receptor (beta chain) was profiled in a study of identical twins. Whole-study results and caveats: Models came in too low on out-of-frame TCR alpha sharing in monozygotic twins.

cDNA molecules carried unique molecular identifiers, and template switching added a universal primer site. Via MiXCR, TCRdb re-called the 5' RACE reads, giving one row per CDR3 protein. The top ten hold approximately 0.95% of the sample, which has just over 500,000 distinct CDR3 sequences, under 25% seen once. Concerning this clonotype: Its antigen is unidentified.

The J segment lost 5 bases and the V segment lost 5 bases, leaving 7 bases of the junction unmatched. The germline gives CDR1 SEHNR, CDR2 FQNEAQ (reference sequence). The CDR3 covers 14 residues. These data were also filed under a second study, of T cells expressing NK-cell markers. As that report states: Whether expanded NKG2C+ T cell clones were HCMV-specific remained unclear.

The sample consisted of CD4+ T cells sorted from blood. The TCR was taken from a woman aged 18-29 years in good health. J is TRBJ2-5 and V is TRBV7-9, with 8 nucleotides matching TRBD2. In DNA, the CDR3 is TGTGCCAGCAGCCGCGGGACTAGAGCGGAGACCCAGTACTTC. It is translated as CASSRGTRAETQYF.